These T cell receptor beta chains were read from a single sample in a study of T cell changes during pregnancy in multiple sclerosis. TCRdb keeps only in-frame clones here, not all; method: immunoSEQ multiplex PCR. There are some 120,000 clones in the sample; 92% occur only once, and 1.5% lies in the top ten. The sequencing used peripheral blood, collected in the third trimester of pregnancy. The receptors derive from a female donor with multiple sclerosis, enrolled in a pregnancy study. Both conserved end residues are part of each CDR3. Fields, in order: CDR3 DNA, CDR3 protein, D gene, J gene, V gene, clone size. The D gene is left open where the match is weak. Size values are once, few and many counts, or a class for expanded clones, and some rows have none.

TGCGCCAGCAGCCCCGGGGGTCGGGACAATGAGCAGTTCTTC CASSPGGRDNEQFF . TRBJ2-1 TRBV5-1 once
TGTGCCAGCAGGGGGGCTGTGGATACGCAGTATTTT CASRGAVDTQYF . TRBJ2-3 TRBV2 .
TGTGCCAGTAGTTCCGGACAGGGGTCCCGCACAGATACGCAGTATTTT CASSSGQGSRTDTQYF TRBD1 TRBJ2-3 TRBV19 .
TGTGCCAGCAGTGACGACAGGGGGGATGGCTACACCTTC CASSDDRGDGYTF TRBD1 TRBJ1-2 TRBV27 .
TGTGCCAGCAGTTGGCGGGACAGGCGGCTTGGCGCTGAAGCTTTCTTT CASSWRDRRLGAEAFF TRBD1 TRBJ1-1 TRBV27 once
TGTGCCAGCAGCTTGGGGTGGACTAGCTCCTCCTACAATGAGCAGTTCTTC CASSLGWTSSSYNEQFF TRBD2 TRBJ2-1 TRBV7-6 .
TGCGCCAGCAGCTTGGGTGGGAGCAACACAGATACGCAGTATTTT CASSLGGSNTDTQYF . TRBJ2-3 TRBV5-1 once
TGTGCCAGCAGCATCGGGACAGGGGGCTCCATGCAGTTCTTC CASSIGTGGSMQFF TRBD1 TRBJ2-1 TRBV27 .
TGTGCCAGCAGTTTCCCAGAGGACAGGGGGAATGAAAAACTGTTTTTT CASSFPEDRGNEKLFF TRBD1 TRBJ1-4 TRBV2 once
TGTGCCAGCAGCAGAACACAGCTTAGCAATCAGCCCCAGCATTTT CASSRTQLSNQPQHF . TRBJ1-5 TRBV6-1 .
TGTGCCAGCAGCAGACAGGGGGGTAACTATGGCTACACCTTC CASSRQGGNYGYTF TRBD1 TRBJ1-2 TRBV7-2 .
TGTGCCAGCAGCTATAAGCGATCCTCTGAAGCTTTCTTT CASSYKRSSEAFF . TRBJ1-1 TRBV7-9 .
TGTGCCAGCAGTCCTAGCGGGACGGCCTATGGCTACACCTTC CASSPSGTAYGYTF . TRBJ1-2 TRBV27 once
TGTGCCACCAGAGGCCCCGGGAGGAACAATGAGCAGTTCTTC CATRGPGRNNEQFF TRBD2 TRBJ2-1 TRBV15 .
TGTGCCAGCAGATCACAGGGTTACTACGAGCAGTACTTC CASRSQGYYEQYF . TRBJ2-7 TRBV27 .
TGTGCCAGCAGCTTGACAGGGGGATCCTACAATGAGCAGTTCTTC CASSLTGGSYNEQFF TRBD1 TRBJ2-1 TRBV7-9 .
TGTGCCTGGAGTCGAAGCCGCGCTCAAGAGACCCAGTACTTC CAWSRSRAQETQYF . TRBJ2-5 TRBV30 .
TGTGCCAGCAGTCAGACCGGGACAACCAACACTGAAGCTTTCTTT CASSQTGTTNTEAFF . TRBJ1-1 TRBV6-5 .
TGTGCCAGCAGTTCGACTACGTGGAACGAGCAGTACTTC CASSSTTWNEQYF . TRBJ2-7 TRBV27 once
TGTGCCAGCAAGGGGGACAGATTTAATTCACCCCTCCACTTT CASKGDRFNSPLHF TRBD1 TRBJ1-6 TRBV6-5 .
TGTGCCAGCAGCTCCCTCCATGAGCAGTTCTTC CASSSLHEQFF . TRBJ2-1 TRBV7-8 .
TGTGCCAGCAGTTCGGGGGGGGTATCCGAGCAGTACTTC CASSSGGVSEQYF TRBD2 TRBJ2-7 TRBV28 .
TGTGCCAGCAGCTCGTCCGTCGTCCGGGACAAGAACTCCTACGAGCAGTACTTC CASSSSVVRDKNSYEQYF . TRBJ2-7 TRBV7-9 .
TGTGCCAGCAGTCTGGGCCTCAATTTTATGGCCCTCTACACCTTC CASSLGLNFMALYTF . TRBJ1-2 TRBV28 once
TGTGCCAGCGCCGGAGGGTATGAGCAGTTCTTC CASAGGYEQFF . TRBJ2-1 TRBV7-8 .
TGCGCCAGCAGCCACCAGGGACTAGCGGACAATGAGCAGTTCTTC CASSHQGLADNEQFF TRBD2 TRBJ2-1 TRBV4-1 .
TGTGCCAGCAGCATAGCCGGGACAAGCTATGGCTACACCTTC CASSIAGTSYGYTF . TRBJ1-2 TRBV5-8 .
TGTGCCAGCAGCCCGGGACAGTTTAGCAATCAGCCCCAGCATTTT CASSPGQFSNQPQHF TRBD1 TRBJ1-5 TRBV5-8 .
TGTGCCAGCTCACCCGCCAGACAGGGGACCGAGCAGTACTTC CASSPARQGTEQYF TRBD1 TRBJ2-7 TRBV18 .
TGCAGCGTAGCGCCGAGAATTCACACAGATACGCAGTATTTT CSVAPRIHTDTQYF . TRBJ2-3 TRBV29-1 .
TGTGCCAGCAGTTTTAGGGACTGGTACAATGAGCAGTTCTTC CASSFRDWYNEQFF . TRBJ2-1 TRBV27 .
TGTGCCAGCAGCGTAGGGCGGGTGGAGGGGCCGGGGCGGTTTCCAACTAATGAAAAACTGTTTTTT CASSVGRVEGPGRFPTNEKLFF . TRBJ1-4 TRBV9 .
TGTGCCAGCAAACGGGACAGGGGGCGCGGGTTGAGTGGCTACACCTTC CASKRDRGRGLSGYTF TRBD1 TRBJ1-2 TRBV28 .
TGTGCCAGTGCGCCGGGACAGGGATACGAGCAGTACTTC CASAPGQGYEQYF TRBD1 TRBJ2-7 TRBV19 .
TGTGCCAGCAGTGCTACAGGACAGGTCTATGGCTACACCTTC CASSATGQVYGYTF TRBD1 TRBJ1-2 TRBV6-1 .
TGTGCCAGTAGTCCCACAGGGGCACGGGCCTATGGCTACACCTTC CASSPTGARAYGYTF TRBD1 TRBJ1-2 TRBV19 .
TGTGCCAGCAGCTCTCTCCCCCTACCCGGGATGGGGAACACCGGGGAGCTGTTTTTT CASSSLPLPGMGNTGELFF . TRBJ2-2 TRBV5-4 .
TGTGCCAGTAGTCCCTACCCGGCTAGCGGGGCCCCAGGGGAGCAGTACTTC CASSPYPASGAPGEQYF TRBD2 TRBJ2-7 TRBV19 once
TGCAGCGTTGGGGACAACAATGAGCAGTTCTTC CSVGDNNEQFF . TRBJ2-1 TRBV29-1 once
TGTGCCAGTAGTATCGGACTGGAATTCAATGAGCAGTTCTTC CASSIGLEFNEQFF . TRBJ2-1 TRBV19 .
TGTGCCAGCAGGCGCACAGGGGACACTGAAGCTTTCTTT CASRRTGDTEAFF TRBD1 TRBJ1-1 TRBV6-5 once
TGCGCCAGCAGTGTAGGTTCGGGACAGGGTTACAATGAGCAGTTCTTC CASSVGSGQGYNEQFF TRBD1 TRBJ2-1 TRBV5-1 .
TGTGCCTGGAGTTCCCCGGGACTAGCGGGGACAGATACGCAGTATTTT CAWSSPGLAGTDTQYF TRBD2 TRBJ2-3 TRBV30 .
TGTGCCAGCAGTGAGGGAGGTGGGGCTGAGCAGTTCTTC CASSEGGGAEQFF . TRBJ2-1 TRBV6-4 .
TGTGCCGGACAATGGACTAGCGGGCATGGGAATGAGCAGTTCTTC CAGQWTSGHGNEQFF TRBD2 TRBJ2-1 TRBV7-9 .
TGCGCCAGCAGCGTGGGACTAGCGACAGATACGCAGTATTTT CASSVGLATDTQYF TRBD2 TRBJ2-3 TRBV5-1 .
TGTGCCAGCAGTTTATCTCGTGGGGCTACCTACGAGCAGTACTTC CASSLSRGATYEQYF . TRBJ2-7 TRBV28 .
TGTGCCAGCAGTTTGGACAGGGTTCTGCGTGGCTACACCTTC CASSLDRVLRGYTF TRBD1 TRBJ1-2 TRBV28 .
TGCGCCAGCAAGGGGGCCACGAGGGGAGACACTGAAGCTTTCTTT CASKGATRGDTEAFF TRBD1 TRBJ1-1 TRBV5-1 .
TGTGCCAGCAGCCCCCGGGGGGGGGTGGGCACAGATACGCAGTATTTT CASSPRGGVGTDTQYF TRBD2 TRBJ2-3 TRBV5-4 .
TGTGCCAGCAGTTCCAGACCACAGAGCAATCAGCCCCAGCATTTT CASSSRPQSNQPQHF . TRBJ1-5 TRBV6-6 .
TGTGCCAGCTCACCAAATCATAATAGCGGGGGAGGGAGTGAGCAGTTCTTC CASSPNHNSGGGSEQFF TRBD2 TRBJ2-1 TRBV18 .